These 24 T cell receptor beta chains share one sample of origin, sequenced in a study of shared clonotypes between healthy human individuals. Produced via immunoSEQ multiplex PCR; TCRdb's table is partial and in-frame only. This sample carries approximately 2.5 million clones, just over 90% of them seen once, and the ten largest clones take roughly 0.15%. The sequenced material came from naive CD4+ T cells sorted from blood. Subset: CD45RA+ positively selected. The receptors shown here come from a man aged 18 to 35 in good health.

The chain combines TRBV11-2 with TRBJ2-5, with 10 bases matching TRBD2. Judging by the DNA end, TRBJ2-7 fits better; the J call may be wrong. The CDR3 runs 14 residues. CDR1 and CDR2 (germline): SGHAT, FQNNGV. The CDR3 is CASSSGLAPYEQYF. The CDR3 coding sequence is TGTGCCAGCAGCTCGGGACTAGCGCCCTACGAGCAGTACTTC.

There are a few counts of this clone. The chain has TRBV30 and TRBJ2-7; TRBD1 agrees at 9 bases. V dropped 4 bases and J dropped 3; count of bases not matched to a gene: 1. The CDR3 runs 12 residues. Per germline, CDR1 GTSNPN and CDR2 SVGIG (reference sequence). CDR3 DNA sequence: TGTGCCTGGAAGGACAGGGGCTACGAGCAGTACTTC. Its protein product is CAWKDRGYEQYF.

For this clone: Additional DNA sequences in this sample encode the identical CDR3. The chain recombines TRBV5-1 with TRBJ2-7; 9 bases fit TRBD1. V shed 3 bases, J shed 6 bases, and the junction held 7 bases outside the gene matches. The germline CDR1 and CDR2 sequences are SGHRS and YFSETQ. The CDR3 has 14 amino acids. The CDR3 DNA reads TGCGCCAGCAGCTCACCGGGACAGGGCGGCGAGCAGTACTTC. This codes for CASSSPGQGGEQYF.

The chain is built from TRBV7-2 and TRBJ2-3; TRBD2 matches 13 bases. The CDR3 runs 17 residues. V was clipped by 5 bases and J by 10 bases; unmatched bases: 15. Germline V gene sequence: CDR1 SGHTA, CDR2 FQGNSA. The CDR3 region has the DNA TGTGCCAGCAGCATCGGACTAGCGGGAGTGACAGGGTCCCCGCAGTATTTT. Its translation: CASSIGLAGVTGSPQYF.

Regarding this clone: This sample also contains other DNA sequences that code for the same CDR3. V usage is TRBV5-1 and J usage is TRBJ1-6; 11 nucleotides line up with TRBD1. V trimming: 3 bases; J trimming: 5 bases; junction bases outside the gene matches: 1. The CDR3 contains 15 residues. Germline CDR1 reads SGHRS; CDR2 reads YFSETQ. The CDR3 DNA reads TGCGCCAGCAGCTCGGGACAGGGGGATAATTCACCCCTCCACTTT. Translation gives CASSSGQGDNSPLHF.

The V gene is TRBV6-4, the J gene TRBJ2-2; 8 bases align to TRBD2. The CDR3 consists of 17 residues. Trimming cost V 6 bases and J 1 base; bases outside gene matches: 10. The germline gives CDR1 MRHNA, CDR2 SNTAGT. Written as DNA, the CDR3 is TGTGCCAGCAGCTACCTTCCAGCGGGAGTGAACACCGGGGAGCTGTTTTTT. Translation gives CASSYLPAGVNTGELFF.

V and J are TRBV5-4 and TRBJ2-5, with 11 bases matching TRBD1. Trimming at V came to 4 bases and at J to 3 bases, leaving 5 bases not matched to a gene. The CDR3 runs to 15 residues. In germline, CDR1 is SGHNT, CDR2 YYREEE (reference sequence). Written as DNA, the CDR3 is TGTGCCAGCAGCCCCCGGACAGGGGGCGAAGAGACCCAGTACTTC. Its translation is CASSPRTGGEETQYF. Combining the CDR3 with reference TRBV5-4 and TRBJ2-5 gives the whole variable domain ETGVTQSPTHLIKTRGQQVTLRCSSQSGHNTVSWYQQALGQGPQFIFQYYREEENGRGNFPPRFSGLQFPNYSSELNVNALELDDSALYLCASSPRTGGEETQYFGPGTRLLVL.

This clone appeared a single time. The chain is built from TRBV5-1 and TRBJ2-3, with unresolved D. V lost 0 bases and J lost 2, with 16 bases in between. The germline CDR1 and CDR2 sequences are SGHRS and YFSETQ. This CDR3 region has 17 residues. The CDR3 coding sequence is TGCGCCAGCAGCTTGGCTCTTGGTCAAAGCCCCACAGATACGCAGTATTTT. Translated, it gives CASSLALGQSPTDTQYF.

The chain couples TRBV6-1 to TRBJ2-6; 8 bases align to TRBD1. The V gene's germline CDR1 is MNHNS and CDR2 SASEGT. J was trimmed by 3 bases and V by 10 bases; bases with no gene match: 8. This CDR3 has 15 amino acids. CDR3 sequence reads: CATESGGYGANVLTF. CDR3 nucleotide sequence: TGTGCCACCGAGTCAGGGGGCTATGGGGCCAACGTCCTGACTTTC.

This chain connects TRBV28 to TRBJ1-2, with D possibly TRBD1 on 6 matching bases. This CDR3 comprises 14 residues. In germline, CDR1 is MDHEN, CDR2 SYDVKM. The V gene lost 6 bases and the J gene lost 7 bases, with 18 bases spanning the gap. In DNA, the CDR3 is TGTGCCAGCAGACCACAGTTGACAGGATCTGGCTACACCTTC. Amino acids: CASRPQLTGSGYTF.

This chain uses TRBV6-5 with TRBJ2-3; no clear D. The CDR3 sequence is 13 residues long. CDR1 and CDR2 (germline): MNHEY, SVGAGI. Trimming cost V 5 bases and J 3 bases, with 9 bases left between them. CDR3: CASSARLTDTQYF. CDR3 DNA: TGTGCCAGCAGTGCCCGCCTTACAGATACGCAGTATTTT.

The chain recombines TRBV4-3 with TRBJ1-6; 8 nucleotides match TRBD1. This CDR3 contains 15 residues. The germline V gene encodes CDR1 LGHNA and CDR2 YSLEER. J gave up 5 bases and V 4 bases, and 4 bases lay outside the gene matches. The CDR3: CASSRKGQDNSPLHF. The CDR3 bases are TGCGCCAGCAGCCGAAAGGGACAGGATAATTCACCCCTCCACTTT.

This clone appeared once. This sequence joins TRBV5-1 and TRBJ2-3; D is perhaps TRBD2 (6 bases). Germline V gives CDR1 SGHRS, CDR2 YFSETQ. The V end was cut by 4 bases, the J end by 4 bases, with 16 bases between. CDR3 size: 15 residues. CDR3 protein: CASSPGLRNPDTQYF. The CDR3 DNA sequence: TGCGCCAGCAGCCCGGGACTCCGTAACCCAGATACGCAGTATTTT.

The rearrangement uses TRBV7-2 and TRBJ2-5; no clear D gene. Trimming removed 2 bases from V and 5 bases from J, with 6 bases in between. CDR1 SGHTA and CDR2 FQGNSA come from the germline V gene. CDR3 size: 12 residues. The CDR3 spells CASSLRVETQYF. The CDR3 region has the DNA TGTGCCAGCAGCTTAAGAGTGGAGACCCAGTACTTC.

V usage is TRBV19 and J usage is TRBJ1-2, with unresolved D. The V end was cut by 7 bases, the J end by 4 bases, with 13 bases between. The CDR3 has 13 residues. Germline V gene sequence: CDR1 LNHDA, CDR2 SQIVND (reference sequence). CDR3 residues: CASTPRGGYGYTF. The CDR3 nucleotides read TGTGCCAGTACCCCTCGGGGTGGCTATGGCTACACCTTC.

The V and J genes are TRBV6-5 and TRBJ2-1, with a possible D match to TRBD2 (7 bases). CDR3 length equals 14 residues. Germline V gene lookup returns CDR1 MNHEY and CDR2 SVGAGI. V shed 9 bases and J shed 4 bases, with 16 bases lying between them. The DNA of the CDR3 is TGTGCCAGTCTCCGGGGGGCCCTTTACAATGAGCAGTTCTTC. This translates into CASLRGALYNEQFF.

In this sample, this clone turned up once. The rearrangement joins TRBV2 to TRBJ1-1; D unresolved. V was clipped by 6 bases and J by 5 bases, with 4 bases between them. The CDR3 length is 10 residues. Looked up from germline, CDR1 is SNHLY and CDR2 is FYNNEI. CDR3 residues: CASRRTEAFF. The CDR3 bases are TGTGCCAGCAGGAGGACTGAAGCTTTCTTT.

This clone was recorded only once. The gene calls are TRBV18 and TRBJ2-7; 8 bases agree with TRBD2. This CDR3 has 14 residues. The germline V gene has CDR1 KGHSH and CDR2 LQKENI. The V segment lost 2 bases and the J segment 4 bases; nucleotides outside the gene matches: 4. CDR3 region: CASSPVSGGYEQYF. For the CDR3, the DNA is TGTGCCAGCTCACCAGTCAGCGGGGGTTACGAGCAGTACTTC.

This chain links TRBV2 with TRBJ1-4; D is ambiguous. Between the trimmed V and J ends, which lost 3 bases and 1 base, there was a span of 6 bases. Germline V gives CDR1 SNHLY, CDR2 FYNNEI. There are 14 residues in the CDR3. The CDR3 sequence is CASSDSGTNEKLFF. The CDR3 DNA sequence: TGTGCCAGCAGTGACTCGGGAACTAATGAAAAACTGTTTTTT.

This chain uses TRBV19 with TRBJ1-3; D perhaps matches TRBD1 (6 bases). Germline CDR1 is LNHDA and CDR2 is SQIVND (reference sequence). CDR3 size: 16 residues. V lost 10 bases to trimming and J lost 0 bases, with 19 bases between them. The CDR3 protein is CATKRVDSTSGNTIYF. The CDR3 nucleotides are TGTGCCACAAAAAGGGTGGACAGCACCTCTGGAAACACCATATATTTT.

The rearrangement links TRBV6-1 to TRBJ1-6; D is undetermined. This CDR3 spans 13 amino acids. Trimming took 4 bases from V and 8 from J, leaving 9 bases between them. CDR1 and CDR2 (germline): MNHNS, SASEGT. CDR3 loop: CASSVRPDSPLHF. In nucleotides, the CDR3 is TGTGCCAGCAGTGTCAGACCTGATTCACCCCTCCACTTT.

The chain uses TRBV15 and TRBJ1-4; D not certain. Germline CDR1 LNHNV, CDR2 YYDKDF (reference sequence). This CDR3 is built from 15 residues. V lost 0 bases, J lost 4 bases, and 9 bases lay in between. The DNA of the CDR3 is TGTGCCACCAGCAGAGAGGGCCTGAATAATGAAAAACTGTTTTTT. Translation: CATSREGLNNEKLFF.

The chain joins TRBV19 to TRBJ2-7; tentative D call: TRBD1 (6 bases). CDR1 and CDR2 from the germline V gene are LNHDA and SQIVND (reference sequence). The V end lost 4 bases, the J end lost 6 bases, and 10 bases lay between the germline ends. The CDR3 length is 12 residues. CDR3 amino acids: CASSTPRGEQYF. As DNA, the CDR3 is TGTGCCAGTAGTACGCCCAGGGGCGAGCAGTACTTC.

The CDR3 DNA sequence: TGTGCCAGCAGCTCGAAGACAGGCACAGATACGCAGTATTTT. It encodes CASSSKTGTDTQYF. V gene TRBV5-4 combines with J gene TRBJ2-3; a weak D match, TRBD1 (5 bases). The CDR3 consists of 14 residues. The germline V and J ends were trimmed by 3 bases and 1 base, with 9 bases remaining between them. Germline CDR1 reads SGHNT; CDR2 reads YYREEE (reference sequence).